These 25 T cell receptor beta chains came from one sample sequenced in a study of blood T cell repertoires in COVID-19. Only in-frame clones appear in the TCRdb table, and some are missing; sequencing was by immunoSEQ multiplex PCR. This sample carries 300,000 or so clones, more than 85% of them seen once, and the ten largest clones take 1%. The sequencing input was PBMCs or T cells enriched from blood (not recorded which). These receptors all come from a woman in her thirties who had recovered from COVID-19.

This clone was detected only once. The chain uses TRBV28 and TRBJ1-2, with D perhaps matching TRBD1 (5 bases). The V gene's germline CDR1 is MDHEN and CDR2 SYDVKM. There are 13 residues in the CDR3. V was cut by 3 bases and J by 4 bases, with 9 bases left in between. This CDR3 is CASSFLGPYGYTF. In nucleotides, the CDR3 is TGTGCCAGCAGTTTTCTGGGGCCCTATGGCTACACCTTC.

This clone has more than one count but fewer than ten. The rearrangement links TRBV28 to TRBJ1-1, with 10 bases that match TRBD1. The V and J ends lost 10 bases and 4 bases, in that order; junction bases with no gene match: 3. CDR1 and CDR2 (germline): MDHEN, SYDVKM. The CDR3 has 12 amino acids. The CDR3 reads CATTGGGTEAFF. The CDR3 bases are TGTGCCACGACAGGGGGCGGCACTGAAGCTTTCTTT. Looking up the rest from reference TRBV28 and TRBJ1-1 gives the full variable domain: DVKVTQSSRYLVKRTGEKVFLECVQDMDHENMFWYRQDPGLGLRLIYFSYDVKMKEKGDIPEGYSVSREKKERFSLILESASTNQTSMYLCATTGGGTEAFFGQGTRLTVV.

This clone has just a few counts. The J gene is TRBJ2-7, the V gene TRBV7-2; 8 bases match TRBD1. The CDR3 runs to 15 residues. Germline loops: CDR1 SGHTA, CDR2 FQGNSA. Losses at the gene ends were 3 bases for V and 0 bases for J; bases not matched to a gene: 4. CDR3 sequence: CASSLTGTGSYEQYF. The CDR3 DNA is TGTGCCAGCAGCTTGACCGGGACAGGCTCCTACGAGCAGTACTTC.

The chain carries TRBV28 and TRBJ2-7; D is unresolved. The germline gives CDR1 MDHEN, CDR2 SYDVKM. This CDR3 is 16 amino acids long. V dropped 2 bases and J dropped 3 bases, with 17 bases sitting between them. CDR3 region: CASSLDSGPRRYEQYF. In DNA form, the CDR3 reads TGTGCCAGCAGTTTAGATTCTGGGCCCCGACGCTACGAGCAGTACTTC.

The chain uses TRBV7-9 and TRBJ2-2; TRBD1 matches 8 bases. CDR1 and CDR2 (germline): SEHNR, FQNEAQ (reference sequence). The CDR3 loop spans 15 amino acids. V lost 6 bases and J lost 3; bases outside the gene matches: 6. Here the CDR3 reads CASRAGQGYTGELFF. Written as DNA, the CDR3 is TGTGCCAGCAGGGCTGGACAGGGCTACACCGGGGAGCTGTTTTTT.

The chain has TRBV27 and TRBJ1-6, with D uncertain. V was trimmed by 7 bases and J by 6 bases, leaving 13 bases between them. Germline CDR1 reads MNHEY; CDR2 reads SMNVEV (reference sequence). The CDR3 covers 14 residues. CDR3 DNA: TGTGCCAGCATCCGGGTCCGGTTTAATTCACCCCTCCACTTT. Amino acid sequence: CASIRVRFNSPLHF.

J is TRBJ1-5 and V is TRBV7-2; 7 bases match TRBD1. CDR1 is SGHTA, CDR2 FQGNSA, per germline. This CDR3 is built from 16 residues. The trim removed 1 base at V and 1 base at J, leaving 4 bases unmatched. The CDR3 here is CASSLVVGQSNQPQHF. In DNA form, the CDR3 reads TGTGCCAGCAGCTTAGTAGTGGGACAGAGCAATCAGCCCCAGCATTTT.

The V gene is TRBV27, the J gene TRBJ1-4; weak D call: TRBD1 (6 bases). V was pared by 8 bases and J by 8 bases, with 18 bases between. The CDR3 is 14 amino acids. Germline CDR1 reads MNHEY; CDR2 reads SMNVEV (reference sequence). CDR3 protein: CASGGLGAGEKLFF. CDR3 nucleotides: TGTGCCAGCGGGGGCTTAGGGGCTGGAGAAAAACTGTTTTTT. The variable domain in full, with the rest retrieved from reference TRBV27 and TRBJ1-4, is EAQVTQNPRYLITVTGKKLTVTCSQNMNHEYMSWYRQDPGLGLRQIYYSMNVEVTDKGDVPEGYKVSRKEKRNFPLILESPSPNQTSLYFCASGGLGAGEKLFFGSGTQLSVL.

The chain uses TRBV19 and TRBJ1-4; 11 bases map to TRBD1. Losses at the gene ends were 5 bases for V and 7 bases for J; bases not matched to a gene: 3. The CDR3 runs to 14 residues. Germline-derived CDR1 and CDR2 are LNHDA and SQIVND (reference sequence). The CDR3 here is CASSPGQGVEKLFF. In nucleotides, the CDR3 is TGTGCCAGTAGTCCGGGACAGGGGGTTGAAAAACTGTTTTTT.

The gene calls are TRBV7-6 and TRBJ2-7, with D possibly being TRBD1 (5 bases). Germline V gene data show CDR1 as SGHVS and CDR2 as FNYEAQ. Trimming removed 1 base at V and 3 bases at J, with 10 bases between. The CDR3 length is 14 residues. CDR3 protein: CASSLGRGNYEQYF. Here the CDR3 DNA reads TGTGCCAGCAGCTTAGGTAGGGGCAACTACGAGCAGTACTTC.

The chain joins TRBV18 to TRBJ1-6; tentative D call: TRBD1 (6 bases). V was trimmed by 2 bases and J by 3 bases, leaving 20 bases between them. CDR1 and CDR2 (germline): KGHSH, LQKENI. The CDR3 extends over 19 amino acids. DNA of the CDR3: TGTGCCAGCTCACCATTGCGGGTTGGGCAGGGACACTATAATTCACCCCTCCACTTT. The encoded protein is CASSPLRVGQGHYNSPLHF.

V is TRBV4-1 and J is TRBJ1-2; the D gene is possibly TRBD1 (6 bases). The germline V and J ends were trimmed by 0 bases and 3 bases, with 11 bases remaining between them. CDR3 size: 15 residues. Germline V gene sequence: CDR1 MGHRA, CDR2 YSYEKL. CDR3 loop: CASSQDGQNDYGYTF. The CDR3, as DNA: TGCGCCAGCAGCCAAGATGGACAGAACGACTATGGCTACACCTTC.

The rearrangement uses TRBV7-8 and TRBJ1-6; 7 positions agree with TRBD1. This CDR3 is built from 14 residues. Germline V gene lookup returns CDR1 SGHVS and CDR2 FQNEAQ. The ends lost 3 bases at V and 5 bases at J; junction bases unmatched: 1. In nucleotides, the CDR3 is TGTGCCAGCAGCTTGGGGACAGATAATTCACCCCTCCACTTT. Its protein is CASSLGTDNSPLHF.

V is TRBV7-2 and J is TRBJ2-4; a possible D gene is TRBD2 (6 bases). Germline values: CDR1 SGHTA, CDR2 FQGNSA. The CDR3 has 16 residues. V lost 2 bases and J lost 3, with 14 bases in between. CDR3 sequence reads: CASSLPSLALKNIQYF. The CDR3 DNA sequence: TGTGCCAGCAGCTTACCGTCACTAGCCCTCAAAAACATTCAGTACTTC.

The chain joins TRBV4-1 to TRBJ1-2; no definite D call. V gave up 1 base and J gave up 4 bases, with 13 bases separating them. The germline V gene encodes CDR1 MGHRA and CDR2 YSYEKL. This CDR3 has 15 residues. CDR3 sequence: CASSQVWVTSYGYTF. The CDR3, as DNA: TGCGCCAGCAGCCAAGTATGGGTGACAAGCTATGGCTACACCTTC.

The rearrangement links TRBV19 to TRBJ2-5; D unresolved. The germline V gene encodes CDR1 LNHDA and CDR2 SQIVND (reference sequence). V shed 3 bases and J shed 2 bases, with 10 bases lying between them. This CDR3 spans 14 amino acids. This CDR3 is CASSMAQAQETQYF. The CDR3 DNA reads TGTGCCAGTAGTATGGCGCAGGCTCAAGAGACCCAGTACTTC.

V usage is TRBV27 and J usage is TRBJ1-1; D gene uncertain. V lost 3 bases and J lost 6, with 14 bases in between. This CDR3 has 14 residues. Germline lookup yields CDR1 MNHEY and CDR2 SMNVEV (reference sequence). CDR3 in amino acids: CASSFIPGTPEAFF. CDR3 bases: TGTGCCAGCAGTTTCATCCCGGGAACCCCTGAAGCTTTCTTT.

The DNA of the CDR3 is TGTGCCAGCAGCCCCCACTCCGGGTCCCTTACCTACGAGCAGTACTTC. It translates to CASSPHSGSLTYEQYF. The chain employs TRBV7-9 and TRBJ2-7, with no clear D. The CDR3 covers 16 residues. From germline, CDR1 is SEHNR and CDR2 FQNEAQ (reference sequence). V was trimmed by 5 bases and J by 2 bases, leaving 19 bases between them.

CDR3 residues: CASSRDNQADYEQYF. The DNA of the CDR3 is TGCGCCAGCAGTCGGGACAATCAGGCGGATTACGAGCAGTACTTC. The chain uses TRBV4-1 and TRBJ2-7; TRBD1 is a possible D gene (6 bases). Germline V gene lookup returns CDR1 MGHRA and CDR2 YSYEKL. V lost 6 bases to trimming and J lost 4 bases, with 19 bases between them. The CDR3 is 15 amino acids.

The rearrangement joins TRBV2 to TRBJ1-6; D remains ambiguous. The CDR3 runs 12 residues. Germline values: CDR1 SNHLY, CDR2 FYNNEI. Trimming stripped 6 bases from V and 8 bases from J, with 8 bases between. The CDR3 nucleotides are TGTGCCAGCAGCTATACAGATTCACCCCTCCACTTT. It encodes CASSYTDSPLHF.

The chain has TRBV28 and TRBJ1-2; D perhaps matches TRBD1 (6 bases). The germline gives CDR1 MDHEN, CDR2 SYDVKM. The CDR3 totals 14 residues. V lost 6 bases to trimming and J lost 5 bases, with 16 bases between them. The DNA for the CDR3 is TGTGCCAGCAGGGACACCCACAGGGTTTATGGCTACACCTTC. Translation gives CASRDTHRVYGYTF.

The chain links TRBV29-1 to TRBJ2-7, with a tentative D call TRBD1 (7 bases). This CDR3 comprises 12 residues. Per the germline V gene, CDR1 is SQVTM and CDR2 is ANQGSEA. The V gene lost 6 bases and the J gene lost 3 bases, with 12 bases spanning the gap. The CDR3 DNA is TGCAGCGTCCTTCAGGGGGGCTACGAGCAGTACTTC. Its translation: CSVLQGGYEQYF.

The chain combines TRBV5-5 with TRBJ2-3, with 8 bases fitting TRBD2. With V trimmed by 0 bases and J by 2 bases, 8 bases remained unmatched. Germline lookup yields CDR1 SGHKS and CDR2 YYEKEE (reference sequence). This CDR3 has 17 residues. The CDR3 DNA sequence: TGTGCCAGCAGCTTGGATATAGCGGGGTTCGTCACAGATACGCAGTATTTT. It translates to CASSLDIAGFVTDTQYF. The whole variable domain, remainder taken from reference TRBV5-5 and TRBJ2-3, is DAGVTQSPTHLIKTRGQQVTLRCSPISGHKSVSWYQQVLGQGPQFIFQYYEKEERGRGNFPDRFSARQFPNYSSELNVNALLLGDSALYLCASSLDIAGFVTDTQYFGPGTRLTVL.

CDR3 residues: CSVASTEAFF. The CDR3, as DNA: TGCAGCGTTGCGAGCACTGAAGCTTTCTTT. The rearrangement links TRBV29-1 to TRBJ1-1; unclear D gene. This CDR3 is 10 amino acids long. CDR1 is SQVTM, CDR2 ANQGSEA, per germline. Trimming pared 4 bases from V and 4 bases from J, leaving 4 bases between.

The gene calls are TRBV19 and TRBJ1-1, with 9 bases matching TRBD1. The germline gives CDR1 LNHDA, CDR2 SQIVND (reference sequence). The CDR3 runs to 14 residues. The trim removed 5 bases at V and 6 bases at J, leaving 7 bases unmatched. The CDR3 spells CASSDRGINAEAFF. CDR3 bases: TGTGCCAGTAGTGACAGGGGGATCAACGCTGAAGCTTTCTTT.